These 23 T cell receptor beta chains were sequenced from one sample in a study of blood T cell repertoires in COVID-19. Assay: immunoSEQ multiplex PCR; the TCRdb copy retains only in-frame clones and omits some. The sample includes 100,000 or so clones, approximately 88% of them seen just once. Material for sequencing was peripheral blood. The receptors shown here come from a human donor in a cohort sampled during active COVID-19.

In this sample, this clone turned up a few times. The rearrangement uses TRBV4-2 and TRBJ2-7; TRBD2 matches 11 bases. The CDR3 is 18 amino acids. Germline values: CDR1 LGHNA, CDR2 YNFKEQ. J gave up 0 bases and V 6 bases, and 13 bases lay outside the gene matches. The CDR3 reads CASRQSLAGGLSSYEQYF. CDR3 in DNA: TGTGCCAGCAGGCAATCATTAGCGGGGGGGCTGAGCTCCTACGAGCAGTACTTC.

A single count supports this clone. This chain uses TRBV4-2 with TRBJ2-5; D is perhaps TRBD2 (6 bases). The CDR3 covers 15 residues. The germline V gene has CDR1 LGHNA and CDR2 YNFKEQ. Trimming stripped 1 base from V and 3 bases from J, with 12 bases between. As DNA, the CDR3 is TGTGCCAGCAGCCAAGGCTTTCCGGGGGAAGAGACCCAGTACTTC. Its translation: CASSQGFPGEETQYF.

The DNA of the CDR3 is TGTGCCAGCAGCTCTGAAAGGGGGCGCTCCTACGAGCAGTACTTC. Protein sequence: CASSSERGRSYEQYF. V gene TRBV11-3 combines with J gene TRBJ2-7; 7 bases align to TRBD1. CDR3 length: 15 residues. Looked up from germline, CDR1 is SGHNT and CDR2 is YENEEA. The J segment lost 0 bases and the V segment lost 4 bases, leaving 6 bases of the junction unmatched.

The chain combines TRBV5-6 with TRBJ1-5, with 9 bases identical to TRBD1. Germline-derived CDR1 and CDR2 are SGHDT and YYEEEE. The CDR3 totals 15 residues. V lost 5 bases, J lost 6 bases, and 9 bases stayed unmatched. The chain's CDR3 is CASSYGGQGGQPQHF. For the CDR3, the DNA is TGTGCCAGCAGTTACGGGGGACAGGGAGGTCAGCCCCAGCATTTT.

In DNA, the CDR3 is TGTGCCAGCAGTCCGGGACAGTACACTGAAGCTTTCTTT. Translated: CASSPGQYTEAFF. This chain uses TRBV28 with TRBJ1-1; 7 bases line up with TRBD1. CDR3 length equals 13 residues. Germline CDR1 MDHEN, CDR2 SYDVKM. With 5 bases clipped from V and 3 bases from J, the junction kept 3 bases outside the gene matches.

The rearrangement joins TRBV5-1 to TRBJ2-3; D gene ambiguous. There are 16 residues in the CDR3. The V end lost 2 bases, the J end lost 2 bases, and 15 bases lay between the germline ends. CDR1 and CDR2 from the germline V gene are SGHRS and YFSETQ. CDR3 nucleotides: TGCGCCAGCAGCTTAGGAGCAGACTTGAACACAGATACGCAGTATTTT. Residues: CASSLGADLNTDTQYF.

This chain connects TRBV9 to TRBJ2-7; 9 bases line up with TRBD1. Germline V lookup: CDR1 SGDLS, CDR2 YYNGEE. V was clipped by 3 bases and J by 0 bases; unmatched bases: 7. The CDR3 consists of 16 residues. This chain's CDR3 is CASSARTGASSYEQYF. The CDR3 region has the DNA TGTGCCAGCAGCGCCCGGACAGGGGCCAGCTCCTACGAGCAGTACTTC.

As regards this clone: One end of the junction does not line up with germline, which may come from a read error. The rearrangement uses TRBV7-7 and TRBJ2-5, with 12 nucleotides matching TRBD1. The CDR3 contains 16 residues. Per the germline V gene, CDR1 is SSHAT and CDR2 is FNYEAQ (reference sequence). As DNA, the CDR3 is TGTGCTAGCAGCCAAACCGGGACAGGGGGCGCGAAGACCCAGTACTTC. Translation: CASSQTGTGGAKTQYF.

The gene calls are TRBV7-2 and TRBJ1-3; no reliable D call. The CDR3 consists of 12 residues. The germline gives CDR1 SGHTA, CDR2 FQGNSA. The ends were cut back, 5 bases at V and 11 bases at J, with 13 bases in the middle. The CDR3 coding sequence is TGTGCCAGCAGCCGCCTCGGTACTTCCATATATTTT. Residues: CASSRLGTSIYF.

The CDR3 coding sequence is TGCGCCAGCAGCTTGGCGGTATTATCGAACACTGAAGCTTTCTTT. Its protein is CASSLAVLSNTEAFF. The chain links TRBV5-1 to TRBJ1-1; D gene unclear. The CDR3 runs to 15 residues. Deletions cut 0 bases from V and 1 base from J, with 10 bases between. Germline CDR1 is SGHRS and CDR2 is YFSETQ.

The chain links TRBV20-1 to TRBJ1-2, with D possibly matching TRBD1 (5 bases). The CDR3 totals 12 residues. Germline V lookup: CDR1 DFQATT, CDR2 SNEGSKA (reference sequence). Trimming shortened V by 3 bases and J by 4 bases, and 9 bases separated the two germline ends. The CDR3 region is CSASPGGYGYTF. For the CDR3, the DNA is TGCAGTGCTAGTCCCGGGGGCTATGGCTACACCTTC.

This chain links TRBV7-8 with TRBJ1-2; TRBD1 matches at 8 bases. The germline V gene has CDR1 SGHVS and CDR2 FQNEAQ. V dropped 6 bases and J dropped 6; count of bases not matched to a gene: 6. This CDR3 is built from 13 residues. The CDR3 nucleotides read TGTGCCAGCAGTCGACAGGGGATGGATGGCTACACCTTC. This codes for CASSRQGMDGYTF.

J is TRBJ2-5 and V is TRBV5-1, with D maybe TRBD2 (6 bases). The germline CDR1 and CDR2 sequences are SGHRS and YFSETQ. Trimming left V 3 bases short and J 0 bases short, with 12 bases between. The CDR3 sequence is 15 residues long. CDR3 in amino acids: CASSSGGRYQETQYF. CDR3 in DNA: TGCGCCAGCAGCTCCGGGGGAAGGTACCAAGAGACCCAGTACTTC.

The CDR3 spells CASSSTGIGNEKLFF. CDR3 nucleotide sequence: TGTGCCAGCAGCTCCACAGGGATTGGGAATGAAAAACTGTTTTTT. The chain carries TRBV7-3 and TRBJ1-4; possibly TRBD1 for D (6 bases). CDR1 is SGHTA and CDR2 is FQGTGA in the germline V gene. This CDR3 is 15 amino acids long. V was cut by 4 bases and J by 5 bases, with 14 bases left in between.

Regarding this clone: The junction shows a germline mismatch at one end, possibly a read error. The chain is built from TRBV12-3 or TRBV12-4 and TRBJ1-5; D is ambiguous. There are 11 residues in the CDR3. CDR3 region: CASSLRSGGDF. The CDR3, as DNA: TGTGCCAGCAGTTTAAGGTCGGGCGGGGATTTT.

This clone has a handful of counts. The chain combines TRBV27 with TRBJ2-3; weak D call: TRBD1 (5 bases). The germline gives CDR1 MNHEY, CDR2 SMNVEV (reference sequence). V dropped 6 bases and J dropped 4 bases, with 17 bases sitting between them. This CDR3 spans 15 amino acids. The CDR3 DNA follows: TGTGCCAGCAGACTAAGTACCGTAGGGGCAGATACGCAGTATTTT. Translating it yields CASRLSTVGADTQYF.

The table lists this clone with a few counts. The CDR3 DNA reads TGTGCCAGCAGCCAAGATCTACTAGCGAAGCAAGAGACCCAGTACTTC. Its translation is CASSQDLLAKQETQYF. The chain combines TRBV4-2 with TRBJ2-5; 7 bases align to TRBD2. In germline, CDR1 is LGHNA, CDR2 YNFKEQ. This CDR3 has 16 amino acids. Trimming cost V 0 bases and J 2 bases; bases outside gene matches: 6.

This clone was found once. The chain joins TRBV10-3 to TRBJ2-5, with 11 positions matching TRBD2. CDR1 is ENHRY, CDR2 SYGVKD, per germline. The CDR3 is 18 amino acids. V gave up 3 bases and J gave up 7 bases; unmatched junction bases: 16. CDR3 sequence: CAISEELAGAPAGATQYF. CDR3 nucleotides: TGTGCCATCAGTGAAGAACTAGCGGGGGCCCCTGCCGGGGCGACCCAGTACTTC.

In nucleotides, the CDR3 is TGCGCCAGCAGCTTACGACAGGGAGGGAACACTGAAGCTTTCTTT. Translation gives CASSLRQGGNTEAFF. The V call is TRBV5-1, the J call TRBJ1-1; 7 bases are a match to TRBD1. The CDR3 consists of 15 residues. Germline V CDR1 and CDR2: SGHRS, YFSETQ. V shed 2 bases, J shed 1 base, and the junction held 5 bases outside the gene matches.

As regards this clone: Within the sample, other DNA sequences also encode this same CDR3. The CDR3 DNA follows: TGTGCCAGCAGCTTAGGTGCGGGGGGGCCGGGCGAGCAGTACTTC. Translated, it gives CASSLGAGGPGEQYF. The J gene is TRBJ2-7, the V gene TRBV7-9; 9 bases agree with TRBD2. V lost 1 base to trimming and J lost 6 bases; unmatched junction nucleotides: 7. The CDR3 is 15 residues long. CDR1 is SEHNR and CDR2 is FQNEAQ in the germline V gene (reference sequence). Based on the CDR3 plus reference TRBV7-9 and TRBJ2-7, the full variable domain is DTGVSQNPRHKITKRGQNVTFRCDPISEHNRLYWYRQTLGQGPEFLTYFQNEAQLEKSRLLSDRFSAERPKGSFSTLEIQRTEQGDSAMYLCASSLGAGGPGEQYFGPGTRLTVT.

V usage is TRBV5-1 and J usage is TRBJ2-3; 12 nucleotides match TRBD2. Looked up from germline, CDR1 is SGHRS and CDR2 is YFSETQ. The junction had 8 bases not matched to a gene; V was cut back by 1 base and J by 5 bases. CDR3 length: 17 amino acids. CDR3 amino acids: CASSLFPSGGAGDTQYF. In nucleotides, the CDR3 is TGCGCCAGCAGCTTGTTCCCTAGCGGGGGGGCCGGAGATACGCAGTATTTT.

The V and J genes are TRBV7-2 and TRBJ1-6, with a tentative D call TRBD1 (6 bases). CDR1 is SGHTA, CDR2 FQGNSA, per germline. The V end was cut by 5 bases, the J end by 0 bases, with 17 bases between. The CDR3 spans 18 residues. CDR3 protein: CASSPRQDTSSYNSPLHF. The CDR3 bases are TGTGCCAGCAGCCCAAGACAGGACACAAGCTCCTATAATTCACCCCTCCACTTT.

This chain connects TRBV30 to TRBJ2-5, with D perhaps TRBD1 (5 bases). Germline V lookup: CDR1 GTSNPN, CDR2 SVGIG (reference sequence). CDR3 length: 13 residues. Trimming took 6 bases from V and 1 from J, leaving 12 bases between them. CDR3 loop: CACSGSSQETQYF. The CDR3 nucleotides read TGTGCCTGTTCAGGGTCCTCCCAAGAGACCCAGTACTTC.